This T cell receptor beta chain is drawn from a study of blood T cell repertoires in COVID-19. The authors' processing: Estimation of nucleated cell counts relied on the amplification of reference gene primers. TCRdb's table, derived via immunoSEQ multiplex PCR, lists solely in-frame clones and lacks some. Clone size and the V and J calls come from that table; the DNA yielded D and trimming. In the table there are some 150,000 clones, more than 85% of which are singletons. V dropped 3 bases and J dropped 1; count of bases not matched to a gene: 1. There are 14 residues in the CDR3. The germline CDR1 and CDR2 sequences are SGHRS and YFSETQ.

Sequencing was done on a sample of peripheral blood. The chain is built from TRBV5-1 and TRBJ2-3; TRBD2 aligns across 8 bases. The source is a woman in her seventies with acute or convalescent COVID-19. In DNA, the CDR3 is TGCGCCAGCAGCTCGACTAGCGGCACAGATACGCAGTATTTT. This codes for CASSSTSGTDTQYF.